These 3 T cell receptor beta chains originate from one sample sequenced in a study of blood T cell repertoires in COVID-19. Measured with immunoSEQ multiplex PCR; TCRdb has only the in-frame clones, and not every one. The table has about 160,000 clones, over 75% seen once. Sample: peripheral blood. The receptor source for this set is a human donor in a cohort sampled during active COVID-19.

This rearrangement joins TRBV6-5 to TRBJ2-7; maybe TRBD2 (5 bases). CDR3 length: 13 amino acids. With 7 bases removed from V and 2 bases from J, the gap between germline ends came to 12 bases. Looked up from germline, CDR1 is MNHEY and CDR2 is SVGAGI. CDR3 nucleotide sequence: TGTGCCAGCACCCGGGGATTTACCTACGAGCAGTACTTC. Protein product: CASTRGFTYEQYF.

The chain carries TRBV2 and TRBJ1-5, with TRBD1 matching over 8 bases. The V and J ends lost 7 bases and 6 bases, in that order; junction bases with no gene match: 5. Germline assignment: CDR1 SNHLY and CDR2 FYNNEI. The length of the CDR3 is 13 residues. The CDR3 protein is CASKDRAGQPQHF. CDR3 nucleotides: TGTGCCAGCAAGGACAGGGCGGGTCAGCCCCAGCATTTT. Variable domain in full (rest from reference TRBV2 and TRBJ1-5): EPEVTQTPSHQVTQMGQEVILRCVPISNHLYFYWYRQILGQKVEFLVSFYNNEISEKSEIFDDQFSVERPDGSNFTLKIRSTKLEDSAMYFCASKDRAGQPQHFGDGTRLSIL.

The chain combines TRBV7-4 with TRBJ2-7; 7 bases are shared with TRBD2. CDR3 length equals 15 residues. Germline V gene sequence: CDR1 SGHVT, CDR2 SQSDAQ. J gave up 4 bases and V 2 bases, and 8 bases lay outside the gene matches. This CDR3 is CASSLRGSRGYEQYF. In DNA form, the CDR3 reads TGTGCCAGCAGCTTACGGGGGTCGCGGGGGTACGAGCAGTACTTC.